This T cell receptor beta chain was observed in a study of T cell changes during pregnancy in multiple sclerosis. Method: immunoSEQ multiplex PCR; TCRdb's copy keeps in-frame clones and lacks some. The table has tens of thousands of clones, 89% seen once. The CDR3 loop spans 15 amino acids. Germline-derived CDR1 and CDR2 are SEHNR and FQNEAQ (reference sequence). V lost 5 bases and J lost 0, with 11 bases in between. V usage is TRBV7-9 and J usage is TRBJ2-1, with D perhaps matching TRBD2 (6 bases). Sequenced here: CD8+ T cells from peripheral blood mononuclear cells, sampled in the third trimester of pregnancy. The source of this sequence is a female donor with multiple sclerosis, enrolled in a pregnancy study. CDR3 region: CASSPRRGSYNEQFF. As DNA, the CDR3 is TGTGCCAGCAGCCCGCGGCGGGGCTCCTACAATGAGCAGTTCTTC.